These T cell receptor beta chains were read from a single sample in a study of T-cell reconstitution after alpha-beta-depleted transplantation in children. TCRdb passed the PCR reads through MiXCR, listing each CDR3 protein once. Of 600,000 or so distinct CDR3 sequences listed, approximately 22% were seen once; the top ten hold 14%. This specimen was PBMCs, mostly from graft donor cells, taken 360 days after TCRalphabeta/CD19-depleted stem cell transplant. The receptors were gathered from a boy under two years old who had a stem cell transplant for acute myeloid leukemia, so the T cells may come from the graft donor. Both conserved end residues are part of each CDR3. The D gene is left open where the match is weak. Clone size, where shown, is once, few, many, or a class for clones that have expanded.

j_call v_call clone_size d_call cdr3_aa cdr3_nt
TRBJ2-2 TRBV20-1 few . CSASGGGTGELFF TGCAGTGCTAGCGGGGGAGGCACCGGGGAGCTGTTTTTT
TRBJ2-5 TRBV21-1 once . CASSKIPLAFTEETQYF TGTGCCAGCAGCAAAATCCCTCTAGCGTTTACAGAGGAGACCCAGTACTTC
TRBJ2-3 TRBV20-1 many TRBD2 CSNSGGAGDTQYF TGCAGCAATAGCGGGGGGGCTGGAGATACGCAGTATTTT
TRBJ2-5 TRBV29-1 many . CSVWIGTRETQYF TGCAGCGTTTGGATCGGGACAAGGGAGACCCAGTACTTC
TRBJ2-1 TRBV12-3/TRBV12-4 few TRBD1 CASSLARQGTFFRDLNEQFF TGTGCCAGCAGTTTAGCCCGACAGGGGACGTTTTTTCGGGACCTGAATGAGCAGTTCTTC
TRBJ2-1 TRBV29-1 . . CSVARGARNNEQFF TGCAGCGTAGCCCGGGGGGCGCGGAACAATGAGCAGTTCTTC
TRBJ2-5 TRBV12-3/TRBV12-4 many TRBD1 CATRQGAQETQYF TGTGCCACCAGACAGGGTGCTCAAGAGACCCAGTACTTC
TRBJ1-5 TRBV20-1 few . CSARDKADSNQPQHF TGCAGTGCTAGAGACAAGGCCGATAGCAATCAGCCCCAGCATTTT
TRBJ1-1 TRBV29-1 many . CSVEGGAGTEAFF TGCAGCGTTGAGGGGGGAGCGGGAACTGAAGCTTTCTTT
TRBJ2-7 TRBV20-1 . . CSAQTGLHEQYF TGCAGTGCCCAAACGGGGCTCCACGAGCAGTACTTC
TRBJ2-1 TRBV12-3/TRBV12-4 many . CASSSVKDEQFF TGTGCCAGCAGCTCGGTTAAGGATGAGCAGTTCTTC
TRBJ1-2 TRBV28 . . CASSLGRAFNYGYTF TGTGCCAGCAGTTTGGGACGCGCCTTTAACTATGGCTACACCTTC
TRBJ2-3 TRBV11-2 . TRBD2 CASSPRLAGTSDTQYF TGTGCCAGCAGCCCAAGACTAGCGGGGACCTCAGATACGCAGTATTTT
TRBJ2-1 TRBV15 few TRBD1 CATSKGQGYNEQFF TGTGCCACCAGCAAGGGACAGGGGTACAATGAGCAGTTCTTC
TRBJ2-3 TRBV18 . . CASSPKPTSTDTQYF TGTGCCAGCTCACCAAAACCCACTAGCACAGATACGCAGTATTTT
TRBJ2-1 TRBV5-1 . TRBD1 CASSLEGTGGSYNEQFF TGCGCCAGCAGCTTGGAGGGGACAGGGGGCTCCTACAATGAGCAGTTCTTC
TRBJ2-5 TRBV20-1 few . CSARSEETQYF TGCAGTGCTAGGTCGGAAGAGACCCAGTACTTC
TRBJ2-2 TRBV3-1 many . CASKRKSNTGELFF TGTGCCAGCAAGCGGAAGAGTAACACCGGGGAGCTGTTTTTT
TRBJ2-1 TRBV27 few . CASSLTDNEQFF TGTGCCAGCAGTTTAACGGATAATGAGCAGTTCTTC
TRBJ1-2 TRBV29-1 many . CSVQFNYGYTF TGCAGCGTCCAGTTCAACTATGGCTACACCTTC
TRBJ2-1 TRBV9 many TRBD1 CASSEGDRVINEQFF TGTGCCAGCAGCGAGGGGGACAGGGTAATAAATGAGCAGTTCTTC
TRBJ1-5 TRBV7-8 . . CASSSRKANQPQHF TGTGCCAGCAGCTCGAGGAAGGCCAATCAGCCCCAGCATTTT
TRBJ2-7 TRBV27 many . CASSGFGRRAYEQYF TGTGCCAGCAGTGGCTTTGGTAGACGGGCCTACGAGCAGTACTTC
TRBJ1-4 TRBV20-1 . . CSARFTNYNEKLFF TGCAGTGCTAGATTCACCAACTATAATGAAAAACTGTTTTTT
TRBJ2-3 TRBV7-2 few TRBD2 CASSLAGGAEDTQYF TGTGCCAGCAGCTTAGCCGGGGGGGCTGAAGATACGCAGTATTTT
TRBJ1-1 TRBV4-1 once . CASSQVLTATTEAFF TGCGCCAGCAGCCAAGTTTTAACAGCAACTACTGAAGCTTTCTTT
TRBJ2-2 TRBV5-6 many . CASSFGGGVTGELFF TGTGCCAGCAGCTTCGGGGGTGGGGTCACCGGGGAGCTGTTTTTT
TRBJ1-5 TRBV12-3/TRBV12-4 . . CASSAEGLSSNQPQHF TGTGCCAGCAGTGCCGAGGGCCTCAGTAGCAATCAGCCCCAGCATTTT
TRBJ2-1 TRBV11-2 many TRBD2 CASSPWMGTSGGENEQFF TGTGCCAGCAGCCCATGGATGGGGACTAGCGGGGGGGAAAATGAGCAGTTCTTC
TRBJ1-5 TRBV12-5 many TRBD1 CASGPWDRVSNQPQHF TGTGCTAGTGGTCCATGGGACAGGGTAAGCAATCAGCCCCAGCATTTT
TRBJ2-3 TRBV2 many . CASSDRAPSTDTQYF TGTGCCAGCAGTGACAGGGCCCCATCTACAGATACGCAGTATTTT
TRBJ2-4 TRBV12-3/TRBV12-4 . TRBD1 CASSLTGVENIQYF TGTGCCAGCAGCCTGACAGGGGTCGAAAACATTCAGTACTTC
TRBJ2-2 TRBV2 many . CASSELGPNTGELFF TGTGCCAGCAGTGAGCTGGGACCGAACACCGGGGAGCTGTTTTTT
TRBJ2-7 TRBV6-1 few TRBD1 CASESKGTGDHEQYF TGTGCCAGCGAGAGCAAAGGTACAGGGGACCACGAGCAGTACTTC
TRBJ2-1 TRBV7-2 many . CASSLVSHEQFF TGTGCCAGCAGCTTAGTCTCCCATGAGCAGTTCTTC
TRBJ1-1 TRBV20-1 . . CSTPDRLTEAFF TGCAGTACCCCGGACAGACTCACTGAAGCTTTCTTT
TRBJ2-5 TRBV20-1 many TRBD2 CSANSGETQYF TGCAGTGCTAATAGCGGGGAGACCCAGTACTTC
TRBJ2-4 TRBV29-1 few . CSAQARLAKNIQYF TGCAGCGCCCAAGCCCGTCTAGCCAAAAACATTCAGTACTTC
TRBJ1-5 TRBV11-2 many . CASSHPGVQPQHF TGTGCCAGCAGCCACCCGGGGGTTCAGCCCCAGCATTTT
TRBJ2-5 TRBV20-1 many . CSAQLTGGGQETQYF TGCAGTGCTCAACTCACAGGAGGAGGACAAGAGACCCAGTACTTC
TRBJ1-1 TRBV30 . TRBD1 CAWGTGRNTEAFF TGTGCCTGGGGGACAGGGAGAAACACTGAAGCTTTCTTT
TRBJ1-2 TRBV12-3/TRBV12-4 many TRBD1 CASSFTGGGGSGYTF TGTGCCAGCAGTTTTACAGGGGGCGGCGGTAGTGGCTACACCTTC
TRBJ2-7 TRBV6-2/TRBV6-3 . . CASSNQGPRTSEQYF TGTGCCAGCAGTAATCAGGGGCCGAGAACGTCCGAGCAGTACTTC
TRBJ2-7 TRBV6-2/TRBV6-3 few . CASSSGPWGYYEQYF TGTGCCAGCAGTTCCGGGCCCTGGGGATACTACGAGCAGTACTTC
TRBJ1-1 TRBV20-1 few . CSARLQGAMNTEAFF TGCAGTGCTAGGCTACAGGGTGCGATGAACACTGAAGCTTTCTTT
TRBJ1-2 TRBV20-1 . . CSASLINYGYTF TGCAGTGCTAGCCTTATAAACTATGGCTACACCTTC
TRBJ2-6 TRBV29-1 . . CSAQALASGANVLTF TGCAGCGCACAGGCATTAGCCTCTGGGGCCAACGTCCTGACTTTC
TRBJ2-5 TRBV12-3/TRBV12-4 many . CASRQWASQETQYF TGTGCCAGCAGGCAGTGGGCTTCACAAGAGACCCAGTACTTC
TRBJ2-5 TRBV20-1 few TRBD2 CSARVGGRQTQYF TGCAGTGCTAGAGTCGGCGGGAGGCAGACCCAGTACTTC
TRBJ1-4 TRBV15 . TRBD1 CATSRNRGGEKLFF TGTGCCACCAGCAGAAACAGGGGAGGTGAAAAACTGTTTTTT
TRBJ2-1 TRBV20-1 . TRBD2 CSAEDSGGAYYNEQFF TGCAGTGCAGAAGATAGCGGGGGGGCCTACTACAATGAGCAGTTCTTC
TRBJ1-5 TRBV20-1 few TRBD1 CSASGTADQPQHF TGCAGTGCTAGCGGGACAGCCGATCAGCCCCAGCATTTT
TRBJ1-6 TRBV12-3/TRBV12-4 many TRBD1 CASSFDTRGGSPLHF TGTGCCAGCAGTTTCGACACCAGGGGGGGTTCACCCCTCCACTTT